The 27 T cell receptor beta chains below were found in one sample sequenced in a study of T cells in localized non-small cell lung cancer. Using immunoSEQ multiplex PCR, the repertoire was profiled, and TCRdb retains in-frame clones only, with some absent. The sample carries roughly 30,000 clones, approximately 91% recorded once. Sequencing used peripheral blood, obtained before any cancer treatment. All receptors come from a woman aged 35 to 70 with stage I lung adenocarcinoma.

The chain carries TRBV27 and TRBJ1-1, with TRBD1 matching 10 bases. CDR3 size: 14 residues. Germline-derived CDR1 and CDR2 are MNHEY and SMNVEV (reference sequence). V dropped 6 bases and J dropped 6; count of bases not matched to a gene: 7. The CDR3 DNA reads as TGTGCCAGCAGGCCCCCGGGACAGGGGTCTGAAGCTTTCTTT. It encodes CASRPPGQGSEAFF.

The chain has TRBV7-8 and TRBJ1-1; 9 nucleotides agree with TRBD1. From germline, CDR1 is SGHVS and CDR2 FQNEAQ. V shed 0 bases and J 4 bases; nucleotides not matched to a gene: 3. CDR3 length: 15 amino acids. CDR3 protein: CASSLALTGGTEAFF. For the CDR3, the DNA is TGTGCCAGCAGCTTAGCCCTGACAGGGGGCACTGAAGCTTTCTTT.

The chain uses TRBV7-6 and TRBJ1-1; the D is unclear. Trimming left V 5 bases short and J 5 bases short, with 15 bases between. The CDR3 is 14 residues long. In germline, CDR1 is SGHVS, CDR2 FNYEAQ. The CDR3, as DNA: TGTGCCAGCAGCCCCTCGGGGAGGGCTACTGAAGCTTTCTTT. Its protein product is CASSPSGRATEAFF.

The V call is TRBV11-3, the J call TRBJ2-7, with TRBD1 identical over 10 bases. Germline-derived CDR1 and CDR2 are SGHNT and YENEEA. This CDR3 is built from 17 residues. V dropped 1 base and J dropped 0; count of bases not matched to a gene: 6. Here the CDR3 reads CASSLAPGQGFSYEQYF. The CDR3 DNA reads TGTGCCAGCAGCTTAGCCCCGGGACAGGGGTTCTCCTACGAGCAGTACTTC.

V is TRBV6-1 and J is TRBJ1-2; D is possibly TRBD1 (6 bases). This CDR3 spans 12 amino acids. CDR1 and CDR2 (germline): MNHNS, SASEGT. Trimming removed 7 bases at V and 7 bases at J, with 13 bases between. CDR3 in DNA: TGTGCCAGCACCGTTTCAGGGGTTGGCTACACCTTC. Translated, it gives CASTVSGVGYTF.

The chain couples TRBV19 to TRBJ2-7, with 9 positions matching TRBD1. Germline loops: CDR1 LNHDA, CDR2 SQIVND (reference sequence). The V segment lost 6 bases and the J segment 6 bases; nucleotides outside the gene matches: 9. This CDR3 is built from 14 residues. The CDR3 sequence is CASRTGTGSGEQYF. As DNA, the CDR3 is TGTGCCAGTAGAACCGGGACAGGGTCCGGCGAGCAGTACTTC.

The V and J genes are TRBV7-2 and TRBJ1-3; D is undetermined. The germline V gene encodes CDR1 SGHTA and CDR2 FQGNSA. The CDR3 sequence is 16 residues long. Trimming removed 5 bases at V and 0 bases at J, with 14 bases between. CDR3 residues: CASSPDVLTSGNTIYF. For the CDR3, the DNA is TGTGCCAGCAGCCCCGACGTTCTAACCTCTGGAAACACCATATATTTT. The full variable domain, its missing parts supplied by reference TRBV7-2 and TRBJ1-3, is GAGVSQSPSNKVTEKGKDVELRCDPISGHTALYWYRQSLGQGLEFLIYFQGNSAPDKSGLPSDRFSAERTGGSVSTLTIQRTQQEDSAVYLCASSPDVLTSGNTIYFGEGSWLTVV.

The chain recombines TRBV6-1 with TRBJ1-5, with D uncertain. Germline V CDR1 and CDR2: MNHNS, SASEGT. This CDR3 is built from 15 residues. V was clipped by 5 bases and J by 0 bases, with 11 bases between them. CDR3 nucleotide sequence: TGTGCCAGCAGTCCGGCTGTCAATAGCAATCAGCCCCAGCATTTT. It specifies CASSPAVNSNQPQHF.

The V call is TRBV5-4, the J call TRBJ2-7; 8 bases match TRBD2. V shed 3 bases and J 7 bases; nucleotides not matched to a gene: 9. CDR3 length equals 14 residues. CDR1 is SGHNT, CDR2 YYREEE, per germline (reference sequence). CDR3 coding DNA: TGTGCCAGCAGCTCTTGGGAAGCGGGGGAAGAGCAGTACTTC. This encodes CASSSWEAGEEQYF.

The chain combines TRBV27 with TRBJ1-2; no firm D call. Germline V lookup: CDR1 MNHEY, CDR2 SMNVEV (reference sequence). The CDR3 contains 11 residues. Deletions cut 6 bases from V and 7 bases from J, with 9 bases between. CDR3 loop: CASSPGFGYTF. CDR3 sequence (DNA): TGTGCCAGCAGCCCGGGGTTTGGCTACACCTTC.

The rearrangement joins TRBV6-6 to TRBJ1-4; weak D call: TRBD1 (5 bases). In germline, CDR1 is MNHNY, CDR2 SVGAGI (reference sequence). Deletions cut 3 bases from V and 5 bases from J, with 10 bases between. The CDR3 consists of 14 residues. CDR3 amino acids: CASSYTGPNEKLFF. CDR3 sequence (DNA): TGTGCCAGCAGTTATACAGGACCAAATGAAAAACTGTTTTTT.

The genes are TRBV2 and TRBJ2-7; D may match TRBD1 or TRBD2 (5 bases each). CDR3 length equals 14 residues. V lost 8 bases to trimming and J lost 6 bases, with 20 bases between them. Germline V gene sequence: CDR1 SNHLY, CDR2 FYNNEI. The chain's CDR3 is CASGRFGADGEQYF. CDR3 nucleotides: TGTGCCAGCGGGCGATTCGGGGCCGACGGCGAGCAGTACTTC.

This chain connects TRBV9 to TRBJ1-6; TRBD1 matches at 7 bases. The junction had 0 bases not matched to a gene; V was cut back by 2 bases and J by 4 bases. This CDR3 contains 14 residues. CDR1 and CDR2 (germline): SGDLS, YYNGEE. CDR3 loop: CASSVGQYNSPLHF. CDR3 sequence (DNA): TGTGCCAGCAGCGTGGGACAGTATAATTCACCCCTCCACTTT.

The rearrangement links TRBV6-5 to TRBJ1-2; D is unresolved. V was cut by 7 bases and J by 3 bases, with 12 bases left in between. This CDR3 is built from 13 residues. Per the germline V gene, CDR1 is MNHEY and CDR2 is SVGAGI. The CDR3 nucleotides read TGTGCCAGCAAGGTAGCGACCGACTATGGCTACACCTTC. As protein: CASKVATDYGYTF.

The chain carries TRBV7-9 and TRBJ1-5; no clear D gene. Deletions cut 4 bases from V and 7 bases from J, with 11 bases between. The CDR3 has 13 residues. In germline, CDR1 is SEHNR, CDR2 FQNEAQ (reference sequence). The CDR3 region has the DNA TGTGCCAGCAGCTGGGTGGGAGAACAGCCCCAGCATTTT. This gives the protein CASSWVGEQPQHF.

This clone was seen only a few times. The chain uses TRBV9 and TRBJ1-6; weak D call: TRBD1 (6 bases). CDR1 is SGDLS and CDR2 is YYNGEE in the germline V gene. The V end was cut by 0 bases, the J end by 10 bases, with 14 bases between. The CDR3 sequence is 15 residues long. The CDR3 nucleotides are TGTGCCAGCAGCGTAGTGGGCAGGGGTTACTCACCCCTCCACTTT. Translated, it gives CASSVVGRGYSPLHF. Combining the CDR3 with reference TRBV9 and TRBJ1-6 gives the whole variable domain DSGVTQTPKHLITATGQRVTLRCSPRSGDLSVYWYQQSLDQGLQFLIQYYNGEERAKGNILERFSAQQFPDLHSELNLSSLELGDSALYFCASSVVGRGYSPLHFGNGTRLTVT.

This clone appeared once. The rearrangement links TRBV19 to TRBJ1-4; D is possibly TRBD1 (5 bases). In germline, CDR1 is LNHDA, CDR2 SQIVND (reference sequence). CDR3 size: 16 residues. V was shortened by 7 bases and J by 8 bases, with 23 bases between the two germline ends. The CDR3 here is CASTPLGGSEGEKLFF. The CDR3 nucleotides are TGTGCCAGTACCCCACTGGGCGGATCCGAGGGGGAAAAACTGTTTTTT.

V usage is TRBV7-2 and J usage is TRBJ1-2; TRBD1 matches 7 bases. Germline V lookup: CDR1 SGHTA, CDR2 FQGNSA. The CDR3 has 14 residues. The V gene end was trimmed by 7 bases and the J gene end by 5 bases; junction bases not matched to a gene: 10. CDR3 amino acids: CASKTGGTAYGYTF. DNA for the CDR3: TGTGCCAGCAAGACCGGGGGGACAGCTTATGGCTACACCTTC.

The V call is TRBV15, the J call TRBJ1-2; D is perhaps TRBD1 (5 bases). Germline V CDR1 and CDR2: LNHNV, YYDKDF (reference sequence). This CDR3 has 15 amino acids. The V and J ends lost 0 bases and 2 bases respectively, with 10 bases between them. The DNA for the CDR3 is TGTGCCACCAGCAGAGATGGGGGTGGGAACTATGGCTACACCTTC. It translates to CATSRDGGGNYGYTF.

V and J are TRBV27 and TRBJ2-7; D gene unclear. Per the germline V gene, CDR1 is MNHEY and CDR2 is SMNVEV (reference sequence). The CDR3 consists of 10 residues. The V end lost 4 bases, the J end lost 3 bases, and 1 base lay between the germline ends. CDR3 sequence: CASSCYEQYF. CDR3 DNA sequence: TGTGCCAGCAGTTGCTACGAGCAGTACTTC.

The J gene is TRBJ1-4, the V gene TRBV6-1; 10 bases are a match to TRBD1. The CDR3 has 19 residues. With V trimmed by 4 bases and J by 0 bases, 11 bases remained unmatched. Germline CDR1 and CDR2: MNHNS and SASEGT. CDR3 in amino acids: CASSAQSGTGATTNEKLFF. CDR3 nucleotide sequence: TGTGCCAGCAGTGCTCAGAGTGGGACAGGGGCCACAACTAATGAAAAACTGTTTTTT.

The J gene is TRBJ1-2, the V gene TRBV7-2; D remains unclear. CDR3 length: 14 residues. Trimming cost V 1 base and J 5 bases, with 11 bases left between them. Per germline, CDR1 SGHTA and CDR2 FQGNSA. The CDR3 DNA reads TGTGCCAGCAGCTTAGATTCGGGAGAATATGGCTACACCTTC. Translated, it gives CASSLDSGEYGYTF.

This chain links TRBV5-1 with TRBJ1-1; D is ambiguous. The ends were cut back, 5 bases at V and 3 bases at J, with 14 bases in the middle. CDR3 length: 14 residues. The V gene's germline CDR1 is SGHRS and CDR2 YFSETQ. Written as DNA, the CDR3 is TGCGCCAGCAGGGCCCCGTCATGGGACACTGAAGCTTTCTTT. Amino acids: CASRAPSWDTEAFF.

The chain recombines TRBV6-5 with TRBJ1-2; D uncertain. The germline V gene encodes CDR1 MNHEY and CDR2 SVGAGI. V gave up 2 bases and J gave up 5 bases, with 15 bases separating them. The CDR3 covers 15 residues. CDR3 coding DNA: TGTGCCAGCAGTTACCAGAATCCCAAGAGATATGGCTACACCTTC. Encoded protein: CASSYQNPKRYGYTF.

The chain employs TRBV5-1 and TRBJ2-6; D is possibly TRBD2 (6 bases). Germline V lookup: CDR1 SGHRS, CDR2 YFSETQ. The CDR3 extends over 19 amino acids. V was cut by 4 bases and J by 1 base, with 21 bases left in between. The CDR3 coding sequence is TGCGCCAGCAGCCTGCTAAATCCTGGGGGGTCATCTGGGGCCAACGTCCTGACTTTC. Its translation is CASSLLNPGGSSGANVLTF.

The chain joins TRBV18 to TRBJ2-3; no clear D. Trimming removed 1 base at V and 0 bases at J, with 2 bases between. The CDR3 contains 13 residues. CDR1 KGHSH and CDR2 LQKENI come from the germline V gene. The CDR3 reads CASSPLSTDTQYF. DNA for the CDR3: TGTGCCAGCTCACCACTCAGCACAGATACGCAGTATTTT.

This chain joins TRBV6-1 and TRBJ1-5; D remains unclear. Germline-derived CDR1 and CDR2 are MNHNS and SASEGT. V was shortened by 7 bases and J by 1 base, with 14 bases between the two germline ends. The CDR3 totals 15 residues. The CDR3 region has the DNA TGTGCCAGCATAGGTGCGGGCTGGAGCAATCAGCCCCAGCATTTT. Its protein is CASIGAGWSNQPQHF.